The present TCR beta chain was sequenced within a study of blood T cell repertoires in COVID-19. It was during active infection that Seattle patients were enrolled and then longitudinally followed. Assay used: immunoSEQ multiplex PCR; TCRdb lists only in-frame clones, some missing. This repertoire shows about 220,000 clones, roughly 85% found once; its top ten account for about 2.4%. This sequence originates from an older woman with COVID-19, enrolled during active disease. The sequencing input was peripheral blood.

This CDR3 is CATSDPTPGVLETQYF. The CDR3 DNA sequence: TGTGCCACCAGTGATCCAACCCCAGGGGTCTTGGAGACCCAGTACTTC. The chain links TRBV24-1 to TRBJ2-5, with D possibly TRBD1 on 6 matching bases. V was pared by 3 bases and J by 5 bases, with 18 bases between. The germline V gene has CDR1 KGHDR and CDR2 SFDVKD. This CDR3 has 16 amino acids.